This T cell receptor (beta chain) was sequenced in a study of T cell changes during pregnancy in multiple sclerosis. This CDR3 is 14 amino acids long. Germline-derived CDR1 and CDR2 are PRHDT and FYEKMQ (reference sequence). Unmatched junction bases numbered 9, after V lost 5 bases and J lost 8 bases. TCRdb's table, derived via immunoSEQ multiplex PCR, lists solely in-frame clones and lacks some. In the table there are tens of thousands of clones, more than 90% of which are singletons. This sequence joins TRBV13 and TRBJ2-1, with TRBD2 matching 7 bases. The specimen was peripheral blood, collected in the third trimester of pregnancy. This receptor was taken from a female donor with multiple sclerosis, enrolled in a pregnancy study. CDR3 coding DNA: TGTGCCAGCAGCCGGGGACCAGGGAGGGATGAGCAGTTCTTC. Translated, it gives CASSRGPGRDEQFF.